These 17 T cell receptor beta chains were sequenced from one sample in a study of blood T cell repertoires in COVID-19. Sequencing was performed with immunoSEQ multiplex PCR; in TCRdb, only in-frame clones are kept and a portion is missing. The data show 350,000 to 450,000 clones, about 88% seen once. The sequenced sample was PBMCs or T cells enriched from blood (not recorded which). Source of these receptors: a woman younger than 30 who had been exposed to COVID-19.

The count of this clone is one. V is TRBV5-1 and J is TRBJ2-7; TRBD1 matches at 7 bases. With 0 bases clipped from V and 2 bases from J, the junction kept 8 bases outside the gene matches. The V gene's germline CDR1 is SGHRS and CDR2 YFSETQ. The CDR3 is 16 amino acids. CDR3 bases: TGCGCCAGCAGCTTGGTACCCGGGACAGCCGCCTACGAGCAGTACTTC. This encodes CASSLVPGTAAYEQYF.

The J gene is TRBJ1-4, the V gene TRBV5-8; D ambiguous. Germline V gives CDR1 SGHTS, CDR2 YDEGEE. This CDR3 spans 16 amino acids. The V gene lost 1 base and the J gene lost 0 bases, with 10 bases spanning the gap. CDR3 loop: CASSLPRQATNEKLFF. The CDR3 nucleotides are TGTGCCAGCAGCTTGCCCAGACAAGCAACTAATGAAAAACTGTTTTTT.

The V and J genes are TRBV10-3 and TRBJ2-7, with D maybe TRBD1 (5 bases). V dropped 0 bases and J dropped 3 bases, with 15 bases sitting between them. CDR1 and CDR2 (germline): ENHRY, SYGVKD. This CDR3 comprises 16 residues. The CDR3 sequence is CAISESSYPGNYEQYF. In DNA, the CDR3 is TGTGCCATCAGTGAGTCGAGTTACCCAGGGAACTACGAGCAGTACTTC.

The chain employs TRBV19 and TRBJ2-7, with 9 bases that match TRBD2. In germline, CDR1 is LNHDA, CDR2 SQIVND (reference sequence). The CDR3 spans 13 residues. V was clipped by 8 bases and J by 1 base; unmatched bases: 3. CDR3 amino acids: CASSTSGSYEQYF. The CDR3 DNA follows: TGTGCCAGTTCGACTAGCGGATCCTACGAGCAGTACTTC.

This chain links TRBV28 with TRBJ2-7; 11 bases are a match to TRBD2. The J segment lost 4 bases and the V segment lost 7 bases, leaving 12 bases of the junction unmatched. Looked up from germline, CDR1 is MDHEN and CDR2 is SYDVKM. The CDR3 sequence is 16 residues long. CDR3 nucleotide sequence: TGTGCCAGCATTAGTCTTGGGACTAGCGGCCCATACGAGCAGTACTTC. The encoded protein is CASISLGTSGPYEQYF.

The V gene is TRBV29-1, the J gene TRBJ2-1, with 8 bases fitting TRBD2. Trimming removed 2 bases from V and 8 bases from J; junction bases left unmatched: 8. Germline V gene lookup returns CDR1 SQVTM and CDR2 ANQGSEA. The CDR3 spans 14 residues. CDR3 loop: CSVESPGGRHEQFF. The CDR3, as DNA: TGCAGCGTTGAAAGCCCGGGGGGGAGACATGAGCAGTTCTTC.

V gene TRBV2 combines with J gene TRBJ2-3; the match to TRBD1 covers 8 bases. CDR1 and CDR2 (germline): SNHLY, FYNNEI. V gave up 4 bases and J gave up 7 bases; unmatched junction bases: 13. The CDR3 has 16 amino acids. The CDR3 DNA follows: TGTGCCAGCAGTGTATTACAGGGGGTAACCTCCTATACGCAGTATTTT. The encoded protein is CASSVLQGVTSYTQYF.

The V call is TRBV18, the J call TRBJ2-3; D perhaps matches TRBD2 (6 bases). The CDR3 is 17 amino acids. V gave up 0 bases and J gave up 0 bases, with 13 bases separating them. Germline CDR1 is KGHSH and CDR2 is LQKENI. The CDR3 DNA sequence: TGTGCCAGCTCACCACCGCGAAGCGGGCCAAGCACAGATACGCAGTATTTT. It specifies CASSPPRSGPSTDTQYF.

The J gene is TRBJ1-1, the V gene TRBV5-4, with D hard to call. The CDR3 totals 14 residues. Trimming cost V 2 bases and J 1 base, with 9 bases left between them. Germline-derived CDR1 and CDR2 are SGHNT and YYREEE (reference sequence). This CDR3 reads CASSLGLGNTEAFF. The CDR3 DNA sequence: TGTGCCAGCAGCTTAGGACTGGGGAACACTGAAGCTTTCTTT.

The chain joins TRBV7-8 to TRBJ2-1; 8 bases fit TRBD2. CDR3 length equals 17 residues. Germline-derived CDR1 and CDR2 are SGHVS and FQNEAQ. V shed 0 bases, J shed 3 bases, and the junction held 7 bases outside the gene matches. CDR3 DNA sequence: TGTGCCAGCAGCTTAGCCGAGCGGGAGTTAGACTACAATGAGCAGTTCTTC. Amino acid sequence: CASSLAERELDYNEQFF. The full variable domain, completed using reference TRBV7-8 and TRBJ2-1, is GAGVSQSPRYKVAKRGQDVALRCDPISGHVSLFWYQQALGQGPEFLTYFQNEAQLDKSGLPSDRFFAERPEGSVSTLKIQRTQQEDSAVYLCASSLAERELDYNEQFFGPGTRLTVL.

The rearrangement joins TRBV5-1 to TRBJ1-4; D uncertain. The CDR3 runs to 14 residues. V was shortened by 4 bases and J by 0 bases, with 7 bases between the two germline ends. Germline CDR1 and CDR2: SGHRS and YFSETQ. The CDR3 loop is CASSIQTTNEKLFF. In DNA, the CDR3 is TGCGCCAGCAGCATACAGACAACTAATGAAAAACTGTTTTTT.

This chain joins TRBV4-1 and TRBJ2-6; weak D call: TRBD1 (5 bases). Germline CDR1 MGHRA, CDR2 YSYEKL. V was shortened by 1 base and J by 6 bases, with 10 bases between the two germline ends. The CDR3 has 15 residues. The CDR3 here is CASSQGGAQANVLTF. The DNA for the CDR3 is TGCGCCAGCAGCCAAGGGGGCGCCCAGGCCAACGTCCTGACTTTC.

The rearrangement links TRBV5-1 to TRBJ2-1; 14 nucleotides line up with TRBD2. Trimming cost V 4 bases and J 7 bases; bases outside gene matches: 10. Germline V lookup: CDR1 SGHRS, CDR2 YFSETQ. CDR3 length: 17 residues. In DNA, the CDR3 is TGCGCCAGCAGCCTTGGGACTAGCGGGGGTCGGGCAAATGAGCAGTTCTTC. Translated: CASSLGTSGGRANEQFF.

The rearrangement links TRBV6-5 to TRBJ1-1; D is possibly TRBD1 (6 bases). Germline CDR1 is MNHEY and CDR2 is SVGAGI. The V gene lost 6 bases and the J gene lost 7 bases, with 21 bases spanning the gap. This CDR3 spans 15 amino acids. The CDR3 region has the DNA TGTGCCAGCAGACCCGGGACAACGATTCAAAGTGAAGCTTTCTTT. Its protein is CASRPGTTIQSEAFF.

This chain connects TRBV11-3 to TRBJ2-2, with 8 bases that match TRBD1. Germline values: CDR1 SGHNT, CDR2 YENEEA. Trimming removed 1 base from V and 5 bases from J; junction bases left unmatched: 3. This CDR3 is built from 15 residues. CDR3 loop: CASSLVTGGTGELFF. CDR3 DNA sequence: TGTGCCAGCAGCTTAGTTACAGGGGGAACCGGGGAGCTGTTTTTT.

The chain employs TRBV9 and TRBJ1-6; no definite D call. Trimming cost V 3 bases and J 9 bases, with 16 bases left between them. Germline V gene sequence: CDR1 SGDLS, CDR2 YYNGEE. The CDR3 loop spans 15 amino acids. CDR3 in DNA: TGTGCCAGCAGCGAGACTACAGTGGGCGTTTCACCCCTCCACTTT. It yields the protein CASSETTVGVSPLHF.

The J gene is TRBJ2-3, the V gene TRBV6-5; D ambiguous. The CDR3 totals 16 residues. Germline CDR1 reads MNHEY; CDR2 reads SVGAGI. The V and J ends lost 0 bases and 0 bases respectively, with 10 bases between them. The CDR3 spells CASSYSESSSTDTQYF. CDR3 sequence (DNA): TGTGCCAGCAGTTACTCGGAGTCCTCAAGCACAGATACGCAGTATTTT.